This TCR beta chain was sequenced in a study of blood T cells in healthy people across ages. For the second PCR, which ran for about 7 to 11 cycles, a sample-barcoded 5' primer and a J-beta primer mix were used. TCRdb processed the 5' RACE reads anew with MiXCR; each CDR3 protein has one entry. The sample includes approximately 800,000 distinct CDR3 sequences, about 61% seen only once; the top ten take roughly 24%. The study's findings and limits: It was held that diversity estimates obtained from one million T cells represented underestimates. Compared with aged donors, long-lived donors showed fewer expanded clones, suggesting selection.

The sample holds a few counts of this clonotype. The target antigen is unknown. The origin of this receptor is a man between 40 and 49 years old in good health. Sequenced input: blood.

CDR3 coding DNA: TGTGCCAGCGTCCCGGGGGGCAATCAGCCCCAGCATTTT. This encodes CASVPGGNQPQHF. V and J are TRBV28 and TRBJ1-5; TRBD1 is a possible D gene (5 bases). The germline gives CDR1 MDHEN, CDR2 SYDVKM. The CDR3 has 13 amino acids. Trimming shortened V by 8 bases and J by 2 bases, and 10 bases separated the two germline ends.